Detailed here is one T cell receptor beta chain. As yet, its antigen is unknown. The sample belongs to a study of PD-1 blockade in classical Hodgkin lymphoma. Findings of the study overall: When set against healthy donors, newly diagnosed patients were reported to show lower baseline TCR diversity. Before treatment, complete responders showed about the same diversity as newly diagnosed patients. CD4+ TCR diversity, unlike CD8+, climbed significantly by C4D1.

Every patient relapsed after autologous stem cell transplantation, and brentuximab vedotin exposure varied. Assay: immunoSEQ multiplex PCR; the TCRdb copy retains only in-frame clones and omits some. The top ten hold less than 15% of the sample, which has about 36,000 clones, 60% to 80% seen once. This CDR3 is 16 amino acids long. V shed 6 bases and J 5 bases; nucleotides not matched to a gene: 10. Per the germline V gene, CDR1 is LNHDA and CDR2 is SQIVND (reference sequence). Source: peripheral blood mononuclear cells (PBMCs), taken before the second cycle of nivolumab. The J gene is TRBJ2-2, the V gene TRBV19; 9 nucleotides line up with TRBD2. This receptor was obtained from a human donor with classical Hodgkin lymphoma. CDR3 DNA sequence: TGTGCCAGTAGGTGGTCTCTAGCGGGACGGACCGGGGAGCTGTTTTTT. This codes for CASRWSLAGRTGELFF. The full variable domain, with the rest looked up from reference TRBV19 and TRBJ2-2, is DGGITQSPKYLFRKEGQNVTLSCEQNLNHDAMYWYRQDPGQGLRLIYYSQIVNDFQKGDIAEGYSVSREKKESFPLTVTSAQKNPTAFYLCASRWSLAGRTGELFFGEGSRLTVL.